This entry is about one TCR beta chain. This clonotype showed up just a few times. Its recognized antigen is unknown. Base qualities are not recorded, but no much larger clone differs from it by a single base. The entry originates in a study of blood T cells in healthy people across ages (dated by TCRdb to the mid-2010s). Notes on the research overall: In model experiments, template switching captured roughly one uniquely barcoded TCR beta cDNA molecule for every two T cells. To track age-related changes in TCR beta repertoire diversity, the study relied on deep sequencing normalized with unique cDNA molecular identifiers. The donors were divided into four age groups: young (average 16 years), middle-aged (under 40), aged (about 61) and long-lived (approximately 74). Donors of different ages were randomly distributed across sequencing lanes to avoid experimental bias. For two donors (one aged 18 to 29 and one aged 80 or older), the study analyzed two additional independent replicas of 1 million unique cDNA reads from the same blood draw. The investigation overall reported the following: Total diversity estimates from one million sequenced T cells were considered lower bounds and underestimates. The CMV infection status of donors was not known, potentially confounding age-related changes in expanded clonotypes. Observed TCR beta diversity per million T cells fell roughly linearly with age, and a significant reduction was already apparent by age around 40. The percentage of naive T cells measured by flow cytometry correlated strongly with observed TCR beta diversity. Compared with the aged group, the long-lived group had more naive CD4+ T cells, fewer expanded clones and increased TCR diversity, suggesting age selection. Because profiling used bulk unsorted PBMCs, naive and antigen-experienced compartments could not be compared conclusively.

The CDR3 holds 12 amino acids from the cysteine to the phenylalanine. Here the CDR3 DNA is all that survives: 36 bases in frame from base 1. CDR1 and CDR2 are read off the germline V gene as SQVTM and ANQGSEA. V ends up 6 bases short and J 3 bases short, with an unmatched junction base count of 4. Donors were under 40 systemically healthy Caucasian individuals from Russia aged roughly 6 to 90 years. Roughly 9 milliliters of peripheral blood were drawn from each donor into EDTA-treated Vacutainer tubes. Ficoll-Paque density-gradient centrifugation was used to isolate PBMCs, with at least 6.5 million per sample. Total RNA, at least 6 micrograms per sample, was extracted from PBMCs with Trizol reagent. Naive CD45RAhigh/CD27high T cell percentages were measured by flow cytometry on a PBMC aliquot from every donor. Libraries were made using 5' RACE. The listed sequencing device is Illumina HiSeq 2500. The second PCR ran for about 7 to 11 cycles and used a J-beta primer mix along with a sample-barcoded 5' primer. A unique molecular identifier was introduced onto each TCR beta cDNA molecule by a template-switch 5' adaptor carrying 12 random nucleotides. Each sample yielded at least 3 million CDR3-containing paired-end reads. First-strand cDNA was synthesized from all RNA with the Mint cDNA synthesis kit, primed by a TRBC-specific oligonucleotide. Following uracil-DNA glycosylase treatment, all cDNA underwent a first 18-cycle PCR with the universal primers M1SS and BC2_uni_R. Per the authors' processing: For normalization, 1 million high-quality reads were randomly selected from each sample, with every read carrying a distinct molecular identifier. Instead of being binned into consensus sequences, reads that shared molecular identifiers were thrown out. MiTCR, run with a Q25 quality threshold and the strictest error-elimination algorithm, handled CDR3 identification, clonotype clustering and error correction. A nonparametric unseen species model with Euler transformation was used to estimate lower-bound total TCR beta diversity. TCRdb reworked the public reads: Q25 trimming with fastp, MiXCR clone assembly, productive beta chains retained. Identical CDR3 proteins give one entry, which carries the most common genes and DNA. These V and J calls originate from TCRdb's pipeline instead of the authors' own analysis. This sample comprises under 850,000 distinct CDR3 sequences, under 40% of them detected only once. The top ten constitute 10% to 15% of the sample.

The rearrangement joined TRBV29-1 to TRBJ1-2, with 7 bases aligning to TRBD1. The sequence came from a man aged 18 to 29 in good health. Specimen: blood. The CDR3 reads as follows: CSVQGQYYGYTF. The bases read TGCAGCGTGCAGGGACAGTACTATGGCTACACCTTC.